Sequencing of this TCR beta chain was carried out in a study of TIL therapy for anti-PD-1-resistant metastatic lung cancer. This CDR3 has 12 residues. Germline lookup yields CDR1 GTSNPN and CDR2 SVGIG (reference sequence). The V gene lost 3 bases and the J gene lost 14 bases, with 17 bases spanning the gap. The time point: pre-treatment sample, taken before nivolumab and TIL therapy. Stage 4 NSCLC adults joined between 2017 and January 2020. The immunoSEQ assay was v3. Libraries were sequenced to 2 million to 2.5 million read pairs (survey) or roughly 4.5-6.5 million (deep). Data came from immunoSEQ multiplex PCR; TCRdb stores just in-frame clones and leaves some out. The table shows about 36,000 clones, with around 79% occurring only once.

The receptor was isolated from a person aged 25-85 years with non-small cell lung cancer. The gene calls are TRBV30 and TRBJ2-1; D may match TRBD1 or TRBD2 (5 bases each). The sample consisted of blood, taken at baseline. The CDR3 coding sequence is TGTGCCTGGAGACCCCCTGGGGGACCGGAGTTCTTC. It codes for CAWRPPGGPEFF.